Each of the 7 T cell receptor beta chains below was sequenced from the same sample in a study of CD8+ T cells in alopecia areata (dated by TCRdb to 2017 to 2018). Library prep was done by the immunoSEQ multiplex PCR assay. RNA was extracted from all samples and reverse transcribed into cDNA, which served as template for TCR sequencing. TCRdb limited this immuneACCESS table to in-frame rearrangements with V and J called. A share of clones is missing; checked studies link under half to unresolved V genes, and the rest is unexplained. This sample has approximately 280,000 clones in its table, and 55% to 70% of those were observed once. Approximately 1.8% of the sample comes from the top ten. Read against the paper, the sample's time point label means: around 24 weeks on oral tofacitinib. The label giving this sample's treatment or condition can be read as: oral pan-JAK inhibitor, 5-10 mg twice daily.

This specimen consisted of CD4+ T cells sorted from blood, obtained at week 24, from a patient treated with tofacitinib. These TCRs come from a human donor with alopecia areata.

The chain is built from TRBV5-1 and TRBJ1-1; 8 bases line up with TRBD1. The CDR3 spans 14 residues. V lost 4 bases, J lost 10 bases, and 12 bases stayed unmatched. CDR1 and CDR2 from the germline V gene are SGHRS and YFSETQ. The CDR3 DNA sequence: TGCGCCAGCAGCCATCGAGCAGGGGGCATAGGAGCTTTCTTT. Translating it yields CASSHRAGGIGAFF.

This sequence joins TRBV7-3 and TRBJ2-5, with 9 nucleotides matching TRBD2. V gave up 2 bases and J gave up 4 bases; unmatched junction bases: 5. This CDR3 contains 15 residues. The germline V gene encodes CDR1 SGHTA and CDR2 FQGTGA. The CDR3 loop reads CASSLAGGLGETQYF. The CDR3 DNA reads as TGTGCCAGCAGCTTAGCGGGGGGGCTAGGAGAGACCCAGTACTTC.

The chain uses TRBV4-1 and TRBJ2-4, with D possibly TRBD1 on 5 matching bases. This CDR3 comprises 14 residues. Germline CDR1 MGHRA, CDR2 YSYEKL. Trimming took off 1 base at V and 5 bases at J, with 9 bases between the two ends. CDR3 sequence: CASSQGTYQNIQYF. CDR3 DNA sequence: TGCGCCAGCAGCCAAGGGACATATCAAAACATTCAGTACTTC.

This chain links TRBV28 with TRBJ1-5, with D possibly being TRBD1 (6 bases). Germline CDR1 reads MDHEN; CDR2 reads SYDVKM. The V and J ends lost 2 bases and 6 bases respectively, with 11 bases between them. This CDR3 is built from 14 residues. The CDR3 is CASSLRGASQPQHF. The CDR3 DNA follows: TGTGCCAGCAGTTTAAGGGGGGCGAGTCAGCCCCAGCATTTT.

The gene calls are TRBV20-1 and TRBJ2-7; D not resolved. CDR3 length equals 11 residues. Per the germline V gene, CDR1 is DFQATT and CDR2 is SNEGSKA (reference sequence). V was pared by 6 bases and J by 4 bases, with 10 bases between. In DNA form, the CDR3 reads TGCAGTGCCCCGGCTACTTACGAGCAGTACTTC. Its translation: CSAPATYEQYF.

This clone was observed a few times. The V and J genes are TRBV2 and TRBJ2-1; TRBD1 matches at 9 bases. V shed 5 bases and J 8 bases; nucleotides not matched to a gene: 7. CDR3 length: 14 amino acids. Germline V gene sequence: CDR1 SNHLY, CDR2 FYNNEI. The CDR3 here is CASSRTGAQDEQFF. CDR3 nucleotide sequence: TGTGCCAGCAGTCGGACAGGGGCGCAGGATGAGCAGTTCTTC.

The V and J genes are TRBV4-3 and TRBJ1-2; D ambiguous. The CDR3 sequence is 14 residues long. Germline-derived CDR1 and CDR2 are LGHNA and YSLEER. V was pared by 0 bases and J by 4 bases, with 9 bases between. The CDR3, as DNA: TGCGCCAGCAGCCAAGATAGACACATCTATGGCTACACCTTC. It specifies CASSQDRHIYGYTF.